The 25 T cell receptor beta chains below all came from one sample that was sequenced in a study of shared clonotypes between healthy human individuals. CD45RO-negative, CCR7-selected cells formed the naive CD8 fraction, which excluded terminally differentiated effector memory CD45RA+ cells. Sequencing was performed with immunoSEQ multiplex PCR; in TCRdb, only in-frame clones are kept and a portion is missing. The sample records around 550,000 clones, 85% to 95% being singletons. The sequenced sample was naive CD8+ T cells sorted from blood. These receptors all stem from a woman in her 30s in good health.

This clone was recorded once. The chain recombines TRBV11-3 with TRBJ2-7, with D perhaps TRBD1 or TRBD2 (5 bases each). The CDR3 runs to 13 residues. V lost 5 bases, J lost 5 bases, and 13 bases lay in between. CDR1 SGHNT and CDR2 YENEEA come from the germline V gene. This CDR3 reads CASSQGTVNEQYF. CDR3 bases: TGTGCCAGCAGCCAAGGGACCGTAAACGAGCAGTACTTC. The whole variable domain, remainder taken from reference TRBV11-3 and TRBJ2-7, is EAGVVQSPRYKIIEKKQPVAFWCNPISGHNTLYWYLQNLGQGPELLIRYENEEAVDDSQLPKDRFSAERLKGVDSTLKIQPAELGDSAVYLCASSQGTVNEQYFGPGTRLTVT.

This clone was counted a single time. The chain is built from TRBV27 and TRBJ2-2, with a weak D call TRBD1 (5 bases). The V gene's germline CDR1 is MNHEY and CDR2 SMNVEV (reference sequence). Trimming removed 2 bases from V and 0 bases from J, with 16 bases in between. The CDR3 has 18 amino acids. The CDR3 coding sequence is TGTGCCAGCAGTTTAGGGGCAGGGTTTCTATCGAACACCGGGGAGCTGTTTTTT. Translation gives CASSLGAGFLSNTGELFF.

V usage is TRBV9 and J usage is TRBJ2-7; possible D gene TRBD1, 6 bases. The CDR3 has 14 amino acids. Trimming removed 0 bases at V and 5 bases at J, with 12 bases between. Germline V gene data show CDR1 as SGDLS and CDR2 as YYNGEE. CDR3 DNA sequence: TGTGCCAGCAGCGTAGCTGCAGGGGAAGACGAGCAGTACTTC. The encoded protein is CASSVAAGEDEQYF.

V usage is TRBV6-5 and J usage is TRBJ2-7, with 7 positions matching TRBD2. The CDR3 extends over 16 amino acids. CDR1 is MNHEY and CDR2 is SVGAGI in the germline V gene. With V trimmed by 0 bases and J by 3 bases, 8 bases remained unmatched. For the CDR3, the DNA is TGTGCCAGCAGTTACTCGGCGGGGGTGACCCTCTACGAGCAGTACTTC. Translated, it gives CASSYSAGVTLYEQYF.

This clone has just one count. The V call is TRBV29-1, the J call TRBJ2-1; TRBD2 agrees at 7 bases. Germline V gene sequence: CDR1 SQVTM, CDR2 ANQGSEA. The CDR3 is 11 amino acids. V was clipped by 7 bases and J by 4 bases; unmatched bases: 1. CDR3 in amino acids: CSGEGYNEQFF. Written as DNA, the CDR3 is TGCAGCGGGGAGGGATACAATGAGCAGTTCTTC.

This clone showed up just a few times. The chain joins TRBV11-2 to TRBJ1-5; TRBD1 agrees at 7 bases. Germline-derived CDR1 and CDR2 are SGHAT and FQNNGV. The CDR3 is 14 residues long. J was trimmed by 2 bases and V by 5 bases; bases with no gene match: 3. CDR3 amino acids: CASSQGGGNQPQHF. CDR3 coding DNA: TGTGCCAGCAGCCAGGGGGGTGGCAATCAGCCCCAGCATTTT. The complete variable domain, with remaining parts taken from reference TRBV11-2 and TRBJ1-5, reads EAGVAQSPRYKIIEKRQSVAFWCNPISGHATLYWYQQILGQGPKLLIQFQNNGVVDDSQLPKDRFSAERLKGVDSTLKIQPAKLEDSAVYLCASSQGGGNQPQHFGDGTRLSIL.

V is TRBV9 and J is TRBJ2-2; the match to TRBD2 covers 8 bases. Trimming took 4 bases from V and 4 from J; bases not matched to a gene: 12. CDR1 SGDLS and CDR2 YYNGEE come from the germline V gene. This CDR3 is 17 amino acids long. The CDR3: CASSIPREGLGTGELFF. The CDR3 region has the DNA TGTGCCAGCAGCATACCCCGGGAGGGCCTGGGCACCGGGGAGCTGTTTTTT.

The chain recombines TRBV28 with TRBJ1-5; possibly TRBD1 for D (5 bases). Trimming stripped 5 bases from V and 1 base from J, with 15 bases between. Germline V gives CDR1 MDHEN, CDR2 SYDVKM. This CDR3 region has 16 residues. DNA of the CDR3: TGTGCCAGCAGTAGACCCGGGGACTGGAGCAATCAGCCCCAGCATTTT. Translating it yields CASSRPGDWSNQPQHF.

The rearrangement joins TRBV5-4 to TRBJ2-2; TRBD1 agrees at 9 bases. The CDR3 runs to 16 residues. Germline assignment: CDR1 SGHNT and CDR2 YYREEE (reference sequence). Trimming removed 4 bases from V and 3 bases from J; junction bases left unmatched: 7. The CDR3 nucleotides are TGTGCCAGCAGCCCCGTGGGACAGGGTTACACCGGGGAGCTGTTTTTT. This encodes CASSPVGQGYTGELFF.

The chain couples TRBV28 to TRBJ1-2; D might be TRBD1 (6 bases). This CDR3 is 18 amino acids long. V shed 3 bases and J shed 0 bases, with 20 bases lying between them. Germline assignment: CDR1 MDHEN and CDR2 SYDVKM. The CDR3 region has the DNA TGTGCCAGCAGTTTCTCACCTCAAGGACAGTTAGCTAACTATGGCTACACCTTC. Translated, it gives CASSFSPQGQLANYGYTF.

The rearrangement uses TRBV7-6 and TRBJ1-1; 9 bases map to TRBD1. The germline gives CDR1 SGHVS, CDR2 FNYEAQ. The CDR3 consists of 15 residues. V trimming: 1 base; J trimming: 5 bases; junction bases outside the gene matches: 5. The CDR3 reads CASSLDRGLWTEAFF. Here the CDR3 DNA reads TGTGCCAGCAGCTTAGACAGGGGGCTTTGGACTGAAGCTTTCTTT.

In this sample, this clone turned up once. The V call is TRBV28, the J call TRBJ1-4; TRBD1 agrees at 8 bases. This CDR3 spans 15 amino acids. V lost 6 bases, J lost 5 bases, and 8 bases stayed unmatched. The germline CDR1 and CDR2 sequences are MDHEN and SYDVKM. This chain's CDR3 is CASSLGTGANEKLFF. The DNA of the CDR3 is TGTGCCAGCAGCCTGGGGACAGGCGCAAATGAAAAACTGTTTTTT.

This clone was observed once. J is TRBJ2-7 and V is TRBV5-1; 10 nucleotides line up with TRBD2. This CDR3 spans 19 amino acids. The ends lost 1 base at V and 0 bases at J; junction bases unmatched: 13. Germline values: CDR1 SGHRS, CDR2 YFSETQ. The DNA of the CDR3 is TGCGCCAGCAGCTTGTCGGGACTGGGGACTAGCGCGATCTCCTACGAGCAGTACTTC. This codes for CASSLSGLGTSAISYEQYF. Filled out from reference TRBV5-1 and TRBJ2-7, the complete variable domain reads KAGVTQTPRYLIKTRGQQVTLSCSPISGHRSVSWYQQTPGQGLQFLFEYFSETQRNKGNFPGRFSGRQFSNSRSEMNVSTLELGDSALYLCASSLSGLGTSAISYEQYFGPGTRLTVT.

The chain joins TRBV6-1 to TRBJ2-7; 10 nucleotides match TRBD2. The junction had 9 bases not matched to a gene; V was cut back by 4 bases and J by 3 bases. The CDR3 is 16 residues long. Per the germline V gene, CDR1 is MNHNS and CDR2 is SASEGT. CDR3 sequence: CASSVKGASGSYEQYF. CDR3 bases: TGTGCCAGCAGTGTTAAAGGGGCTAGCGGGAGCTACGAGCAGTACTTC.

The J gene is TRBJ2-3, the V gene TRBV10-3; 8 positions agree with TRBD2. Trimming took 0 bases from V and 4 from J; bases not matched to a gene: 6. Germline CDR1 is ENHRY and CDR2 is SYGVKD. The CDR3 sequence is 16 residues long. CDR3 nucleotides: TGTGCCATCAGTGAGTCGAAGCGGGAGTCCTCAGATACGCAGTATTTT. It encodes CAISESKRESSDTQYF.

For this clone: An end of the junction does not agree with germline; a read error may underlie this. The chain combines TRBV7-9 with TRBJ1-1; 8 bases align to TRBD1. The germline V gene encodes CDR1 SEHNR and CDR2 FQNEAQ (reference sequence). CDR3 size: 13 residues. CDR3 region: CSSTGGINTEAFF. CDR3 in DNA: TGCTCCAGCACAGGGGGGATAAACACTGAAGCTTTCTTT.

The V gene is TRBV6-6, the J gene TRBJ2-7, with D hard to call. Between the trimmed V and J ends, which lost 2 bases and 5 bases, there was a span of 13 bases. CDR1 is MNHNY, CDR2 SVGAGI, per germline (reference sequence). This CDR3 contains 14 residues. CDR3 sequence: CASSYIPPPNEQYF. The CDR3, as DNA: TGTGCCAGCAGTTACATTCCCCCCCCAAACGAGCAGTACTTC.

Only one count was recorded for this clone. The gene calls are TRBV7-9 and TRBJ2-7; TRBD1 matches 10 bases. J lost 4 bases, V lost 4 bases, and 7 bases had no gene match. There are 15 residues in the CDR3. Germline CDR1 reads SEHNR; CDR2 reads FQNEAQ (reference sequence). CDR3 amino acids: CASSSPGTGVYEQYF. The CDR3, as DNA: TGTGCCAGCAGCTCCCCGGGGACAGGGGTTTACGAGCAGTACTTC. The variable domain in full, completed from reference TRBV7-9 and TRBJ2-7, reads DTGVSQNPRHKITKRGQNVTFRCDPISEHNRLYWYRQTLGQGPEFLTYFQNEAQLEKSRLLSDRFSAERPKGSFSTLEIQRTEQGDSAMYLCASSSPGTGVYEQYFGPGTRLTVT.

V gene TRBV7-9 combines with J gene TRBJ2-3, with no clear D. CDR1 and CDR2 from the germline V gene are SEHNR and FQNEAQ (reference sequence). V was cut by 4 bases and J by 3 bases, with 8 bases left in between. The CDR3 has 13 residues. CDR3 DNA sequence: TGTGCCAGCAGCTCCGCGACGACAGATACGCAGTATTTT. The encoded protein is CASSSATTDTQYF.

This chain links TRBV7-3 with TRBJ1-5; weak D call: TRBD1 (6 bases). Trimming pared 5 bases from V and 5 bases from J, leaving 25 bases between. CDR1 and CDR2 from the germline V gene are SGHTA and FQGTGA. This CDR3 spans 18 amino acids. CDR3: CASSPPGVWARGDQPQHF. The DNA for the CDR3 is TGTGCCAGCAGCCCCCCCGGCGTCTGGGCGAGGGGGGATCAGCCCCAGCATTTT.

The chain links TRBV6-1 to TRBJ1-3; 7 nucleotides agree with TRBD1. The CDR3 totals 15 residues. After removal of 6 bases from V and 4 bases from J, the junction contained 9 bases not matched to a gene. The germline CDR1 and CDR2 sequences are MNHNS and SASEGT. The DNA for the CDR3 is TGTGCCAGCAGCGTATACAGGGGTTCGGGAAACACCATATATTTT. Translated: CASSVYRGSGNTIYF.

The chain is built from TRBV2 and TRBJ2-7; D gene ambiguous. The CDR3 loop spans 13 amino acids. Looked up from germline, CDR1 is SNHLY and CDR2 is FYNNEI. Trimming removed 3 bases at V and 6 bases at J, with 12 bases between. CDR3: CASSDPAKVEQYF. DNA of the CDR3: TGTGCCAGCAGTGACCCCGCCAAGGTCGAGCAGTACTTC.

As to this clone: The same CDR3 is also encoded by other DNA sequences in this sample. The gene calls are TRBV2 and TRBJ2-1; TRBD2 aligns across 10 bases. Germline V gene sequence: CDR1 SNHLY, CDR2 FYNNEI. The V gene end was trimmed by 4 bases and the J gene end by 2 bases; junction bases not matched to a gene: 2. This CDR3 is 15 amino acids long. The CDR3 DNA is TGTGCCAGCAGTGTACTAGCGGGAACCTACAATGAGCAGTTCTTC. Its protein is CASSVLAGTYNEQFF.

The chain joins TRBV10-1 to TRBJ1-2; D gene uncertain. Trimming took 0 bases from V and 5 from J, leaving 7 bases between them. The CDR3 runs 13 residues. The V gene's germline CDR1 is WNHNN and CDR2 SYGVQD (reference sequence). The CDR3 DNA follows: TGCGCCAGCAGTGAGTCTAGGAGTTATGGCTACACCTTC. This sequence encodes CASSESRSYGYTF.

This chain uses TRBV6-4 with TRBJ2-1; D is perhaps TRBD2 (6 bases). The V gene's germline CDR1 is MRHNA and CDR2 SNTAGT. The V gene lost 3 bases and the J gene lost 2 bases, with 11 bases spanning the gap. The CDR3 spans 15 residues. The CDR3 reads CASSEGGAPYNEQFF. The CDR3 DNA follows: TGTGCCAGCAGTGAAGGCGGGGCCCCCTACAATGAGCAGTTCTTC.